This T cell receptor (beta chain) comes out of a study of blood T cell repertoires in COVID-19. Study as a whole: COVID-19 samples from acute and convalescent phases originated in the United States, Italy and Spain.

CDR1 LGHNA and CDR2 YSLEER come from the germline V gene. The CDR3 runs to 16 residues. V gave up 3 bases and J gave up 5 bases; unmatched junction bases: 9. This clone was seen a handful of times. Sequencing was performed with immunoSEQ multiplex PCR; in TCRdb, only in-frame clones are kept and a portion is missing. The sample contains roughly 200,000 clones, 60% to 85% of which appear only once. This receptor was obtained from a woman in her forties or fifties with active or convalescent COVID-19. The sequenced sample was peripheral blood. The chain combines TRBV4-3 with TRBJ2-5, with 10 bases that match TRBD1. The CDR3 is CASSQGQGLFQETQYF. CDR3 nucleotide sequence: TGCGCCAGCAGCCAGGGACAGGGGCTTTTTCAGGAGACCCAGTACTTC.